These 15 T cell receptor beta chains originate from one sample sequenced in a study of T cells in Graves' hyperthyroidism and ophthalmopathy. TCR beta CDR3 region amplification was performed from RNA transcripts. With the HTBI primer set, the TCR CDR3 went through a first round of RT-PCR. TCRdb recomputed calls from the multiplex PCR reads with MiXCR, one row per CDR3 protein. Of about 640,000 distinct CDR3 sequences listed, less than 25% were seen once; the top ten hold roughly 30%. Sequenced material: blood. The receptors originated from a man aged 25 to 40 with Graves' ophthalmopathy.

This clonotype was seen a handful of times. CDR3 loop: CATSRDIRSAGLYNEQFF. In DNA, the CDR3 is TGTGCCACCAGCAGAGATATTCGGTCTGCGGGACTATACAATGAGCAGTTCTTC. This rearrangement joins TRBV15 to TRBJ2-1; 7 bases are a match to TRBD2. Germline CDR1 is LNHNV and CDR2 is YYDKDF (reference sequence). The CDR3 consists of 18 residues. The trim removed 0 bases at V and 4 bases at J, leaving 12 bases unmatched.

This clonotype has a handful of counts. The gene calls are TRBV20-1 and TRBJ1-5; D remains unclear. The CDR3 is 14 amino acids. The germline V gene has CDR1 DFQATT and CDR2 SNEGSKA (reference sequence). V was cut by 6 bases and J by 0 bases, with 12 bases left in between. CDR3 loop: CSAGQVDSNQPQHF. The CDR3 nucleotides are TGCAGTGCCGGGCAGGTTGATAGCAATCAGCCCCAGCATTTT.

Only a few counts were recorded for this clonotype. The CDR3 DNA sequence: TGTGCCACCAGCAGGTTGACAGACCAGCCCCAGCATTTT. Amino acid sequence: CATSRLTDQPQHF. This rearrangement joins TRBV15 to TRBJ1-5; D is possibly TRBD1 (5 bases). In germline, CDR1 is LNHNV, CDR2 YYDKDF (reference sequence). The CDR3 sequence is 13 residues long. V lost 3 bases to trimming and J lost 7 bases, with 10 bases between them.

This clonotype was seen repeatedly, ten times or more. The chain combines TRBV27 with TRBJ1-2; D is unclear. The germline gives CDR1 MNHEY, CDR2 SMNVEV (reference sequence). This CDR3 spans 13 amino acids. The germline V and J ends were trimmed by 5 bases and 4 bases, with 11 bases remaining between them. The CDR3 region is CASSPASSYGYTF. In nucleotides, the CDR3 is TGTGCCAGCAGTCCCGCCTCTAGCTATGGCTACACCTTC.

The table lists this clonotype with a few counts. The chain employs TRBV28 and TRBJ2-2; the D gene is possibly TRBD2 (5 bases). V was cut by 5 bases and J by 5 bases, with 15 bases left in between. The germline gives CDR1 MDHEN, CDR2 SYDVKM. This CDR3 is built from 15 residues. DNA for the CDR3: TGTGCCAGCAGTGACGGGAAGTGGCTTACCGGGGAGCTGTTTTTT. Translated, it gives CASSDGKWLTGELFF. The full variable domain, completed using reference TRBV28 and TRBJ2-2, is DVKVTQSSRYLVKRTGEKVFLECVQDMDHENMFWYRQDPGLGLRLIYFSYDVKMKEKGDIPEGYSVSREKKERFSLILESASTNQTSMYLCASSDGKWLTGELFFGEGSRLTVL.

This clonotype was counted many times. The genes are TRBV2 and TRBJ2-1; 9 positions agree with TRBD2. The germline CDR1 and CDR2 sequences are SNHLY and FYNNEI. The CDR3 loop spans 14 amino acids. V lost 5 bases and J lost 3; bases outside the gene matches: 2. The CDR3 bases are TGTGCCAGCAGTCAGACTAGCGGCTACAATGAGCAGTTCTTC. Translated: CASSQTSGYNEQFF.

The V and J genes are TRBV7-3 and TRBJ2-6; 8 bases match TRBD1. J gave up 0 bases and V 5 bases, and 9 bases lay outside the gene matches. This CDR3 has 18 residues. Germline V gene data show CDR1 as SGHTA and CDR2 as FQGTGA. The CDR3 is CASSIRGLSLSGANVLTF. For the CDR3, the DNA is TGTGCCAGCAGCATCAGGGGGCTCTCCCTCTCTGGGGCCAACGTCCTGACTTTC.

This clonotype was seen more than once but under ten times. The rearrangement joins TRBV30 to TRBJ2-1; tentatively, D is TRBD2 (5 bases). The germline V and J ends were trimmed by 1 base and 2 bases, with 18 bases remaining between them. The CDR3 is made up of 17 amino acids. The germline gives CDR1 GTSNPN, CDR2 SVGIG (reference sequence). The CDR3 nucleotides read TGTGCCTGGAGTGCTTTAAGAACGGGGTTAGCCTACAATGAGCAGTTCTTC. Translated, it gives CAWSALRTGLAYNEQFF.

This clonotype was counted between two and nine times. The chain is built from TRBV27 and TRBJ1-3; D might be TRBD1 (6 bases). This CDR3 contains 15 residues. The germline V gene has CDR1 MNHEY and CDR2 SMNVEV (reference sequence). V gave up 3 bases and J gave up 2 bases, with 11 bases separating them. CDR3 DNA: TGTGCCAGCAGTTTTACAGGGTTTCCTGGAAACACCATATATTTT. Amino acid sequence: CASSFTGFPGNTIYF.

This clonotype was seen many times. The chain carries TRBV11-1 and TRBJ1-1; D gene uncertain. The V end was cut by 8 bases, the J end by 4 bases, with 14 bases between. CDR1 is SGHAT and CDR2 is FQDESV in the germline V gene (reference sequence). CDR3 length equals 13 residues. The CDR3 region is CASGLGSGTEAFF. For the CDR3, the DNA is TGTGCCAGCGGCCTGGGTTCGGGCACTGAAGCTTTCTTT.

This chain uses TRBV25-1 with TRBJ2-5, with a possible D match to TRBD1 (6 bases). CDR3 length: 14 amino acids. Trimming removed 2 bases from V and 3 bases from J, with 10 bases in between. In germline, CDR1 is MGHDK, CDR2 SYGVNS. CDR3 loop: CASSEQGFKETQYF. The CDR3 DNA sequence: TGTGCCAGCAGTGAACAGGGGTTTAAAGAGACCCAGTACTTC.

V is TRBV3-1 and J is TRBJ2-5; D might be TRBD1 (5 bases). CDR3 size: 16 residues. The germline CDR1 and CDR2 sequences are LGHDT and YNNKEL (reference sequence). The germline V and J ends were trimmed by 5 bases and 1 base, with 17 bases remaining between them. In DNA form, the CDR3 reads TGTGCCAGCAGCTTAGAGACGTTGGGGCCCCAAGAGACCCAGTACTTC. This encodes CASSLETLGPQETQYF.

This clonotype occurred a few times. V gene TRBV10-3 combines with J gene TRBJ1-5; D not certain. Trimming took off 1 base at V and 7 bases at J, with 8 bases between the two ends. This CDR3 is built from 13 residues. Per the germline V gene, CDR1 is ENHRY and CDR2 is SYGVKD. In DNA, the CDR3 is TGTGCCATCAGTGAGTACACGGGGCAGCCCCAGCATTTT. Its translation is CAISEYTGQPQHF.

This clonotype was found many times. The chain recombines TRBV12-3 or TRBV12-4 with TRBJ1-4; TRBD1 is a possible D gene (5 bases). The V end was cut by 4 bases, the J end by 4 bases, with 19 bases between. The CDR3 runs 17 residues. The CDR3 here is CASSSSLGTDINEKLFF. In DNA, the CDR3 is TGTGCCAGCAGTTCCTCCCTCGGGACGGACATTAATGAAAAACTGTTTTTT.

The rearrangement uses TRBV4-2 and TRBJ2-7; tentative D call: TRBD2 (5 bases). CDR1 and CDR2 (germline): LGHNA, YNFKEQ. The CDR3 totals 17 residues. The V and J ends lost 1 base and 4 bases respectively, with 20 bases between them. CDR3 sequence (DNA): TGTGCCAGCAGCCAAGGGCCTGGACTCCCAGTGGGGTACGAGCAGTACTTC. This translates into CASSQGPGLPVGYEQYF.